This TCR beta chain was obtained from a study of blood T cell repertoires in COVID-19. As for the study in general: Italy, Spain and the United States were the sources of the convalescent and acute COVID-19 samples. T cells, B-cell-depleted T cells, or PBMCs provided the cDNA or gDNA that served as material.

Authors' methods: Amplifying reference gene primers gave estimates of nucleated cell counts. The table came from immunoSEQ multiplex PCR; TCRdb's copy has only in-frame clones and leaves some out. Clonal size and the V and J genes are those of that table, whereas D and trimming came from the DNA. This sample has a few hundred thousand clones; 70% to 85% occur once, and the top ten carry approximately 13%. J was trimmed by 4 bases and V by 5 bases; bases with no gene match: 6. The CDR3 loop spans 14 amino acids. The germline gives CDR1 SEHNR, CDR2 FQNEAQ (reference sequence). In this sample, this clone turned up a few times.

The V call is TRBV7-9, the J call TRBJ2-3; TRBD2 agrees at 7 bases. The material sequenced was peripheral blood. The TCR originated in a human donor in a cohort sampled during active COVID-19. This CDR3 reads CASSPWGGADTQYF. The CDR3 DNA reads TGTGCCAGCAGCCCCTGGGGGGGAGCAGATACGCAGTATTTT.